This record looks at one T cell receptor beta chain sequence and its context. One end of the junction fails to match germline, which may point to a read error. The record originates from a study of CD8 T cells in Susac syndrome. From germline, CDR1 is SSHAT and CDR2 FNYEAQ (reference sequence). This CDR3 is built from 13 residues. The RNA, roughly 0.45 to 1 ug, was put through reverse transcription using random hexamers. MiXCR was run by TCRdb on the immunoSEQ multiplex PCR reads, yielding one entry per CDR3 protein. Of 130,000 or so distinct CDR3 sequences listed, just over 95% are singletons. This sequence originates from a human donor with Susac syndrome. Sequenced sample: CD4+ T cells from PBMCs. The genes are TRBV7-7 and TRBJ2-1, with D possibly being TRBD1 (5 bases). CDR3 DNA sequence: TGTGCTAGCAGCTTAGGGGACTACAATGAGCAGTTCTTC. This encodes CASSLGDYNEQFF. Filled out from reference TRBV7-7 and TRBJ2-1, the complete variable domain reads GAGVSQSPRYKVTKRGQDVTLRCDPISSHATLYWYQQALGQGPEFLTYFNYEAQPDKSGLPSDRFSAERPEGSISTLTIQRTEQRDSAMYRCASSLGDYNEQFFGPGTRLTVL.